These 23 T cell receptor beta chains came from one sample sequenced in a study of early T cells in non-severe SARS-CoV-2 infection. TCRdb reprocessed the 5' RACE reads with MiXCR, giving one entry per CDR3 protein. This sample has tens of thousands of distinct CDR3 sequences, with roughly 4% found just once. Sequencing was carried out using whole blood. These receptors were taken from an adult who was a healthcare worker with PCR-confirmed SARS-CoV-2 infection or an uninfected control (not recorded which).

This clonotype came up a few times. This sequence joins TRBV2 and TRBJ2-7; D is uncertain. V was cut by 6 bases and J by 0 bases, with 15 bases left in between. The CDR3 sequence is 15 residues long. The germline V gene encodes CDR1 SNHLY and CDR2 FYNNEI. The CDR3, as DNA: TGTGCCAGCAGGATGGGTCAGGCACGCTCCTACGAGCAGTACTTC. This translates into CASRMGQARSYEQYF. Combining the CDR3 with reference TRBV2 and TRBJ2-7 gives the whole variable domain EPEVTQTPSHQVTQMGQEVILRCVPISNHLYFYWYRQILGQKVEFLVSFYNNEISEKSEIFDDQFSVERPDGSNFTLKIRSTKLEDSAMYFCASRMGQARSYEQYFGPGTRLTVT.

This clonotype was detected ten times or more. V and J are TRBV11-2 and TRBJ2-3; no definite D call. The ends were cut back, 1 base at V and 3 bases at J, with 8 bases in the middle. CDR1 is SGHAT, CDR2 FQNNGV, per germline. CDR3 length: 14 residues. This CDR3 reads CASSLVALTDTQYF. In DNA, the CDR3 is TGTGCCAGCAGCTTAGTGGCGCTTACAGATACGCAGTATTTT.

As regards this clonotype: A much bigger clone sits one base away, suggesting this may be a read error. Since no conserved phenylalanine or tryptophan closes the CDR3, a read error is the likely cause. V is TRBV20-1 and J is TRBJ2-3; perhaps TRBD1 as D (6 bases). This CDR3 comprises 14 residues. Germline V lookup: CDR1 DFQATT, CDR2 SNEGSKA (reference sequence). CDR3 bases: TGCAGTGCCAGAGGACAGACAAGCACAGATACGCAGTATCTT. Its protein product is CSARGQTSTDTQYL.

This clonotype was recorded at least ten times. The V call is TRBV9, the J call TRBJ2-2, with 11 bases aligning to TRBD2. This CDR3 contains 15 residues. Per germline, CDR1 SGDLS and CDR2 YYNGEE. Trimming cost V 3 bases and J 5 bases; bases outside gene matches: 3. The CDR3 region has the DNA TGTGCCAGCAGCGAGACTAGCGGGAATACCGGGGAGCTGTTTTTT. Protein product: CASSETSGNTGELFF.

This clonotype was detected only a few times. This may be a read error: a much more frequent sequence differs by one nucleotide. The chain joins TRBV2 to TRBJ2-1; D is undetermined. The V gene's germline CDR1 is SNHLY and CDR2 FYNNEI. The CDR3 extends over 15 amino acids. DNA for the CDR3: TGTGTCAGCAGTGTTTCTCGGGTAACGTACAATGAGCAGTTCTTC. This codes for CVSSVSRVTYNEQFF.

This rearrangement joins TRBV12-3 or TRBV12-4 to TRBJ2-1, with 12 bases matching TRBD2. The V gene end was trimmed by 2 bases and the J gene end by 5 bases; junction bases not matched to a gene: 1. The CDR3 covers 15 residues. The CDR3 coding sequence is TGTGCCAGCAGTTTACGGACTAGCGGGAACAATGAGCAGTTCTTC. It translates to CASSLRTSGNNEQFF.

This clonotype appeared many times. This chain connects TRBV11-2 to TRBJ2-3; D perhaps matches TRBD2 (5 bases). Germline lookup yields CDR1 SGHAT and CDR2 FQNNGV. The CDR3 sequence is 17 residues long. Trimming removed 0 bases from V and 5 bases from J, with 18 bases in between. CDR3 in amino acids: CASSLETGPRSGDTQYF. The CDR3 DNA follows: TGTGCCAGCAGCTTAGAGACCGGGCCCCGGAGCGGAGATACGCAGTATTTT.

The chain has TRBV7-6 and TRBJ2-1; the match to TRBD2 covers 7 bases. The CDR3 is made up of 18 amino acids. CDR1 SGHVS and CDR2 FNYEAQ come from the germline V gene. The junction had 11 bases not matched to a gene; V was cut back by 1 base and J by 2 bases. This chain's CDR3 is CASSLVEGSGSPYNEQFF. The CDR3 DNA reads TGTGCCAGCAGCTTAGTAGAAGGTAGCGGGTCCCCCTACAATGAGCAGTTCTTC.

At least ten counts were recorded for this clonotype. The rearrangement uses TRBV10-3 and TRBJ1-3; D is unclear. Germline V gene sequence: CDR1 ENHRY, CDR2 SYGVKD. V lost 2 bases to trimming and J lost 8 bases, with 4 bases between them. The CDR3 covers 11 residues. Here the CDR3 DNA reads TGTGCCATCAGTGAGCTGGACACCATATATTTT. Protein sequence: CAISELDTIYF.

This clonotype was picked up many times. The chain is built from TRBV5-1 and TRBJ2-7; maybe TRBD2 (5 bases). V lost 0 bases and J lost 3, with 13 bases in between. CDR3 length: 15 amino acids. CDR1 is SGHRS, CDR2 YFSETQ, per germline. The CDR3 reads CASSLEGSRYYEQYF. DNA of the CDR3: TGCGCCAGCAGCTTGGAAGGGAGCCGGTACTACGAGCAGTACTTC. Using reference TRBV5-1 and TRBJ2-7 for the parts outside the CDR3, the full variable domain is KAGVTQTPRYLIKTRGQQVTLSCSPISGHRSVSWYQQTPGQGLQFLFEYFSETQRNKGNFPGRFSGRQFSNSRSEMNVSTLELGDSALYLCASSLEGSRYYEQYFGPGTRLTVT.

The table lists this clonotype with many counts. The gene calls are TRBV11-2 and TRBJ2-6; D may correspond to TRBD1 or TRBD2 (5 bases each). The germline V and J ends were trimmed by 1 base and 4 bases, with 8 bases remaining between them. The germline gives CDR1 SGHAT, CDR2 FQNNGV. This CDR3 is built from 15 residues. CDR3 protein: CASSLAGRGANVLTF. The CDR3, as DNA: TGTGCCAGCAGCTTAGCAGGGAGAGGGGCCAACGTCCTGACTTTC.

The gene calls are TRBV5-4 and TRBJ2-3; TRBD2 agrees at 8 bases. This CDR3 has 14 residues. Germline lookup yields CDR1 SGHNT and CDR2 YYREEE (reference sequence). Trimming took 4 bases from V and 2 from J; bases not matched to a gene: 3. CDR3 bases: TGTGCCAGCAGCCAGACTAGCGTCACAGATACGCAGTATTTT. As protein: CASSQTSVTDTQYF.

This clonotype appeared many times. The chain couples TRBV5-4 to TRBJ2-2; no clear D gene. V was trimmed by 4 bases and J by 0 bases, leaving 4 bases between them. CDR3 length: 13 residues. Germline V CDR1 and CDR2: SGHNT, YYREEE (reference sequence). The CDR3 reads CASSPPNTGELFF. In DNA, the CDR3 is TGTGCCAGCAGCCCTCCGAACACCGGGGAGCTGTTTTTT.

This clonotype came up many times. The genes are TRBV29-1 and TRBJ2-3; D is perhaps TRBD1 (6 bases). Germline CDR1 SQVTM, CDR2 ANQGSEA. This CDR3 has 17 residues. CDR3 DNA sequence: TGCAGAGATCCGAAAAGGTTACAGGGTTTTAGGACAGATACGCAGTATTTT. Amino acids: CRDPKRLQGFRTDTQYF.

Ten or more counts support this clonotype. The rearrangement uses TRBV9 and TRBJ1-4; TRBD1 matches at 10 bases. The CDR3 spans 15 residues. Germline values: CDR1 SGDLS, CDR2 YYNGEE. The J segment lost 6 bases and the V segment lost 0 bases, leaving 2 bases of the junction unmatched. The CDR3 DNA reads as TGTGCCAGCAGCGTAGGACAGGGGGCATATGAAAAACTGTTTTTT. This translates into CASSVGQGAYEKLFF.

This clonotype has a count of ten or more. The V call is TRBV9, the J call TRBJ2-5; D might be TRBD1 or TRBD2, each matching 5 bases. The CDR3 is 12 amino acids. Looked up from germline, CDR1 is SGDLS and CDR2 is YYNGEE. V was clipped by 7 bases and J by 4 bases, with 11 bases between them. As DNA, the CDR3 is TGTGCCAGCGGCACTAGGGGAGAGACCCAGTACTTC. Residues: CASGTRGETQYF.

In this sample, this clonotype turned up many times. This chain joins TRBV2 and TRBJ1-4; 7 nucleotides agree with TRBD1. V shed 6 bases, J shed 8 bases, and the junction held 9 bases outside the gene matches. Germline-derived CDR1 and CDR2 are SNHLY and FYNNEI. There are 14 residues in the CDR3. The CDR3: CASRADRPGEKLFF. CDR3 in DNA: TGTGCCAGCAGGGCGGACAGGCCCGGGGAAAAACTGTTTTTT.

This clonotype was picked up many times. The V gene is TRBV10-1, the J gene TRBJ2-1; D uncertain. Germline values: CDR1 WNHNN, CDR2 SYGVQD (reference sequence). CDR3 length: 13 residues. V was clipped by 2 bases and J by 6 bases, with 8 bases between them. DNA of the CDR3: TGCGCCAGCAGTGAGCTCCGAGGCAATGAGCAGTTCTTC. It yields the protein CASSELRGNEQFF.

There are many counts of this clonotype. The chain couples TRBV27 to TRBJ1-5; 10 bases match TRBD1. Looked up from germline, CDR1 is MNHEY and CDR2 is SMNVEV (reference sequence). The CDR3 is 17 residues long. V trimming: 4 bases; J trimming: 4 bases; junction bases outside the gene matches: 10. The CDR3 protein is CASSSGTGALGNQPQHF. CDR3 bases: TGTGCCAGCAGTTCCGGGACAGGGGCCCTCGGTAATCAGCCCCAGCATTTT.

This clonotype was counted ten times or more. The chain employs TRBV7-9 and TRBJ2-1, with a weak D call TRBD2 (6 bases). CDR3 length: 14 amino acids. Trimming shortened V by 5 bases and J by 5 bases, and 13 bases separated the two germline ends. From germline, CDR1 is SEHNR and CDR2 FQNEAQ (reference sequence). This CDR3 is CASSPGEVDNEQFF. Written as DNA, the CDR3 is TGTGCCAGCAGCCCGGGGGAAGTTGACAATGAGCAGTTCTTC.

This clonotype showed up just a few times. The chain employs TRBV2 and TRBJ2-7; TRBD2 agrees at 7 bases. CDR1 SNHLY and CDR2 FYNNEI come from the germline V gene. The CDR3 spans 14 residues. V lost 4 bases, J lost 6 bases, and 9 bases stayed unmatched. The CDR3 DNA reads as TGTGCCAGCAGTGTTGGGAGGGGATCGGTCGAGCAGTACTTC. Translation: CASSVGRGSVEQYF.

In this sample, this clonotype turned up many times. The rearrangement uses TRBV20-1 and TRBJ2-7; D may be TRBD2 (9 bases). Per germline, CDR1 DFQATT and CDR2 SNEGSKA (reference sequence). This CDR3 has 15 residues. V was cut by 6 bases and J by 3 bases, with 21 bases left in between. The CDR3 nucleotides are TGCAGTGCCAGCCCAGGGGGCGGGAGGGACTACGAGCAGTACTTC. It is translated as CSASPGGGRDYEQYF.

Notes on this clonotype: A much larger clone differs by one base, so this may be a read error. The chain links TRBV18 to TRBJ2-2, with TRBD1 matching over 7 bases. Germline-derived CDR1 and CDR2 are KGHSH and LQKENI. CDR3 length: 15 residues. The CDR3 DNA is TGTGTCAGCTCACCGAACAGGGGACGAGGCGGGGAGCTGTTTTTT. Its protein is CVSSPNRGRGGELFF. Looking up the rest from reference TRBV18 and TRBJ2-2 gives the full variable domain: NAGVMQNPRHLVRRRGQEARLRCSPMKGHSHVYWYRQLPEEGLKFMVYLQKENIIDESGMPKERFSAEFPKEGPSILRIQQVVRGDSAAYFCVSSPNRGRGGELFFGEGSRLTVL.